The source of this TCR beta chain is a study of blood T cell repertoires in COVID-19. The overall study: The origin of the acute and convalescent COVID-19 samples was the United States, Italy and Spain. T cells, B-cell-depleted T cells, or PBMCs supplied cDNA or gDNA.

In germline, CDR1 is SEHNR, CDR2 FQNEAQ (reference sequence). This CDR3 spans 17 amino acids. Trimming left V 5 bases short and J 6 bases short, with 23 bases between. This clone was detected only once. Authors' data handling: Reference gene primer amplification gave nucleated cell count estimates. The protocol was immunoSEQ multiplex PCR, while the TCRdb copy is restricted to in-frame clones and leaves out a portion. Clonal size and the V and J genes are those of that table, whereas D and trimming came from the DNA. The table has 55,000 or so clones, around 80% seen once. The sample taken for sequencing was peripheral blood. The TCR was taken from a human donor in a cohort sampled during active or convalescent COVID-19. V gene TRBV7-9 combines with J gene TRBJ2-1, with D possibly being TRBD2 (5 bases). This CDR3 reads CASSNKAGLGRSNEQFF. The CDR3 bases are TGTGCCAGCAGCAATAAGGCAGGATTGGGGAGAAGCAATGAGCAGTTCTTC.